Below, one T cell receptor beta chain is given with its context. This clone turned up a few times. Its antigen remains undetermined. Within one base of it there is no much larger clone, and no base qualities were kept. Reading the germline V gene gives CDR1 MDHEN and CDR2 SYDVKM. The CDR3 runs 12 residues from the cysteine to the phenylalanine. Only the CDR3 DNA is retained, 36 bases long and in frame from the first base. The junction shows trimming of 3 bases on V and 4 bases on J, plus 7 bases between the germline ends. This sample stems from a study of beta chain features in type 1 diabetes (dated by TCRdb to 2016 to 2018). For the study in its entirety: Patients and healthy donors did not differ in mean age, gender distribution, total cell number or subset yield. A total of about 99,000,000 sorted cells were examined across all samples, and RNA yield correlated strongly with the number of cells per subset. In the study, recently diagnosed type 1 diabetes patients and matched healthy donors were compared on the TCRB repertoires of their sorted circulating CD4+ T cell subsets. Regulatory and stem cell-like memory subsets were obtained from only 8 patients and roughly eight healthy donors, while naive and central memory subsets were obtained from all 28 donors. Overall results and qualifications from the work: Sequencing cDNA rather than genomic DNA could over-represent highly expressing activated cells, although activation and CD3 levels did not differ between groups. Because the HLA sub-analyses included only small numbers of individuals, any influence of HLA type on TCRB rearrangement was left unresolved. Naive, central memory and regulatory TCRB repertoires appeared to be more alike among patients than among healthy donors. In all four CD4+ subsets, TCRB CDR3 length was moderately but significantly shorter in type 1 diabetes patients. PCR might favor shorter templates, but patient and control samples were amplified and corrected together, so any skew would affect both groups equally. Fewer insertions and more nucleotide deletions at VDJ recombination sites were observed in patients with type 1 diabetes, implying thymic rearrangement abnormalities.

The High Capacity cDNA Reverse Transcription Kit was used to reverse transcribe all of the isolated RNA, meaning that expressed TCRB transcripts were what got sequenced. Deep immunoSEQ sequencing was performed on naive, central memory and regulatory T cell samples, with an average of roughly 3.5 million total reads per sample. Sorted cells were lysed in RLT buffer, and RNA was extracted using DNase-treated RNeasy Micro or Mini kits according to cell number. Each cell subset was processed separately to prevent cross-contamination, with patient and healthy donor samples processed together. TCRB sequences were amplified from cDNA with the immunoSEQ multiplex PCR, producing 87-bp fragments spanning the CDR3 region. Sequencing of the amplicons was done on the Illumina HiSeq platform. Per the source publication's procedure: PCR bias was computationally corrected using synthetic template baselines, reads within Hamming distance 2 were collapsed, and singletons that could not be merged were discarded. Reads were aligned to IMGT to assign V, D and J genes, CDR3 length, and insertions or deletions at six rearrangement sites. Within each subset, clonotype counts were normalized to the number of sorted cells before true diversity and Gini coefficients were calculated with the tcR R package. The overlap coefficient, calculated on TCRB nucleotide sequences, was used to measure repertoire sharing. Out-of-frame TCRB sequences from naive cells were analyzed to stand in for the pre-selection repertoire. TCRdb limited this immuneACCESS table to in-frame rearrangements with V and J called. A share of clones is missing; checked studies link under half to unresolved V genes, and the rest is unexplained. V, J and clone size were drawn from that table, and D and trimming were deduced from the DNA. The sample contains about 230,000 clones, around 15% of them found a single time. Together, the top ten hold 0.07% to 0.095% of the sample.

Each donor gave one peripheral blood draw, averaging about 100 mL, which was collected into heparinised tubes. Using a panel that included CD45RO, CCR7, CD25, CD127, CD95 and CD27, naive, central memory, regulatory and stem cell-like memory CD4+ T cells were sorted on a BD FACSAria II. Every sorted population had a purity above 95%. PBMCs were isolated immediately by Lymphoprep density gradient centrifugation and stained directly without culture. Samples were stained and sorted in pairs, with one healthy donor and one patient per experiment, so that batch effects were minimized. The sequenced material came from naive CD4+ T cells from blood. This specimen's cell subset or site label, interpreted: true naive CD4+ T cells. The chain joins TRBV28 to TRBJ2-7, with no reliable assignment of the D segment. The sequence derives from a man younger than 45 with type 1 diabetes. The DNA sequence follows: TGTGCCAGCAGTTTTCAGGTGTACGAGCAGTACTTC. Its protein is CASSFQVYEQYF. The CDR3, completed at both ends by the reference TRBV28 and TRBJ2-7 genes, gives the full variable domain DVKVTQSSRYLVKRTGEKVFLECVQDMDHENMFWYRQDPGLGLRLIYFSYDVKMKEKGDIPEGYSVSREKKERFSLILESASTNQTSMYLCASSFQVYEQYFGPGTRLTVT.